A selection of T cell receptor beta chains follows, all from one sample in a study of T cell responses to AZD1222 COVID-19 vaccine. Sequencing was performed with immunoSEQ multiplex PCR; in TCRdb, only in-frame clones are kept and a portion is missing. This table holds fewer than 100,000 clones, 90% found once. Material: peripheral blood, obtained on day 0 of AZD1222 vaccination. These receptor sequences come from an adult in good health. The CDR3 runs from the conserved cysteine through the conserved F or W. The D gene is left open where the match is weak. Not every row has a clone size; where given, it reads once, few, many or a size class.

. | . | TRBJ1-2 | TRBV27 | CASRGTYGYTF | TGTGCCAGCAGGGGGACCTATGGCTACACCTTC
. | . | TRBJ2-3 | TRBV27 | CASSLLPPDTQYF | TGTGCCAGCAGTTTGTTACCCCCAGATACGCAGTATTTT
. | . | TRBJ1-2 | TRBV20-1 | CSARGLKGYTF | TGCAGTGCTAGGGGTCTAAAAGGCTACACCTTC
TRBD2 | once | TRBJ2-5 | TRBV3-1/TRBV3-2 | CASSHSGGQETQYF | TGTGCCAGCAGCCATAGCGGGGGGCAAGAGACCCAGTACTTC
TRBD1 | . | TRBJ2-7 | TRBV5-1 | CASSPDREVDEQYF | TGCGCCAGCAGCCCCGACAGGGAAGTTGACGAGCAGTACTTC
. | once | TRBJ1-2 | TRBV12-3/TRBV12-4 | CASGLPGLF | TGTGCCAGCGGACTCCCGGGCCTCTTC
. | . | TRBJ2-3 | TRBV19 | CASRTVMGGYSTDTQYF | TGTGCCAGCCGGACGGTAATGGGCGGCTATAGCACAGATACGCAGTATTTT
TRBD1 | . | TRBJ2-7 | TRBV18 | CASSPGRDRTYEQYF | TGTGCCAGCTCACCGGGACGGGACAGGACCTACGAGCAGTACTTC
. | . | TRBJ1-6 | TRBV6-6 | CAAGINSPLHF | TGTGCCGCGGGGATAAATTCACCCCTCCACTTT
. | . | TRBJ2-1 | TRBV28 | CASLSIGASYNEQFF | TGTGCCAGCTTATCAATAGGGGCATCCTACAATGAGCAGTTCTTC
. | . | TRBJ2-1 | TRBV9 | CASSVVWTPSYNEQFF | TGTGCCAGCAGCGTAGTATGGACTCCCTCCTACAATGAGCAGTTCTTC
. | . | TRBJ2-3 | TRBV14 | CASSPLTGRASDTQYF | TGTGCCAGCAGCCCCCTGACAGGGAGGGCGTCAGATACGCAGTATTTT
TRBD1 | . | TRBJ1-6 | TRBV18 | CASSSTGSYNSPLHF | TGTGCCAGCTCATCGACAGGGTCCTATAATTCACCCCTCCACTTT
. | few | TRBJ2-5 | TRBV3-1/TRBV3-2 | CASSQEVGETQYF | TGTGCCAGCAGCCAAGAAGTCGGGGAGACCCAGTACTTC
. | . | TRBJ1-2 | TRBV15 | CATSSGQLNYGYTF | TGTGCCACCAGCAGCGGACAGCTTAACTATGGCTACACCTTC
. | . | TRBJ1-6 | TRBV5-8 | CASSGDFGVSYNSPLHF | TGTGCCAGCAGCGGAGATTTCGGGGTATCCTATAATTCACCCCTCCACTTT
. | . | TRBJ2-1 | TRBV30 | CAWSKGGDNEQFF | TGTGCCTGGAGTAAAGGGGGTGACAATGAGCAGTTCTTC
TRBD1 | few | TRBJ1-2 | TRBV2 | CASSGDSRPYGYTF | TGTGCCAGCAGTGGGGACAGCCGACCCTATGGCTACACCTTC
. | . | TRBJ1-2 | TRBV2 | CASSEATGGVGYTF | TGTGCCAGCAGTGAAGCAACTGGAGGGGTCGGCTACACCTTC
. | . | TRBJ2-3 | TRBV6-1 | CASSGRGTRFTDTQYF | TGTGCCAGCAGTGGCCGCGGGACAAGATTCACAGATACGCAGTATTTT
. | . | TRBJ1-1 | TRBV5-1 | CASRRGPVVAEAFF | TGCGCCAGCAGACGAGGCCCCGTCGTAGCTGAAGCTTTCTTT
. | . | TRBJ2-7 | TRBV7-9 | CASSSPLGRGGEQYF | TGTGCCAGCAGCTCCCCGCTAGGGCGGGGAGGCGAGCAGTACTTC
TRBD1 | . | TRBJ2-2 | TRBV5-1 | CASSLGTGGPGELFF | TGCGCCAGCAGCTTGGGAACAGGGGGCCCCGGGGAGCTGTTTTTT
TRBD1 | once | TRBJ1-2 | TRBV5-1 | CASSLTNRGARGYTF | TGCGCCAGCAGCCTCACTAACAGGGGGGCAAGGGGCTACACCTTC
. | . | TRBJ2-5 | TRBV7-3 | CASSRTGNQETQYF | TGTGCCAGCAGCCGCACAGGGAACCAAGAGACCCAGTACTTC
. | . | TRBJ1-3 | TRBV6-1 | CASSDLRRTSGNTIYF | TGTGCCAGCAGTGACCTAAGAAGGACGAGTGGAAACACCATATATTTT
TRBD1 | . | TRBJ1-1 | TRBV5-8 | CASSLGTRGEAFF | TGTGCCAGCAGCTTGGGGACCAGGGGGGAAGCTTTCTTT
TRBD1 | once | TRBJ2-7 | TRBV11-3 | CASSPGTGLPYEQYF | TGTGCCAGCAGCCCAGGGACAGGCCTTCCCTACGAGCAGTACTTC
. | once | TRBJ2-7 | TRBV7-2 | CASSFPPQRVQVSYVEQYF | TGTGCCAGCAGCTTTCCCCCACAAAGAGTACAGGTATCCTACGTGGAGCAGTACTTC
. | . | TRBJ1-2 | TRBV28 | CASSSLQNGYTF | TGTGCCAGCAGTTCCCTGCAAAATGGCTACACCTTC
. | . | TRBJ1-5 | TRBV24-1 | CATSVGSGDQPQHF | TGTGCCACCAGTGTTGGTTCAGGCGATCAGCCCCAGCATTTT
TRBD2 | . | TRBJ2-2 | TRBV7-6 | CASKEAGANTGELFF | TGTGCCAGCAAGGAAGCGGGGGCCAACACCGGGGAGCTGTTTTTT
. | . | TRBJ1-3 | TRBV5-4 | CASSFGAGNTIYF | TGTGCCAGCAGCTTCGGTGCGGGAAACACCATATATTTT
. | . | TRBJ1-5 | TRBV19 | CASSYNRQPQHF | TGTGCCAGTAGTTATAACCGACAGCCCCAGCATTTT
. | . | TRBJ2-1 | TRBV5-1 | CASSLAQGNDEQFF | TGCGCCAGCAGCTTGGCCCAAGGGAACGATGAGCAGTTCTTC
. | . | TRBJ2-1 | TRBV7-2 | CASSLDSVGNEQFF | TGTGCCAGCAGCTTAGATTCTGTCGGGAATGAGCAGTTCTTC
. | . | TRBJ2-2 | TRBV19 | CARGAGTNTGELFF | TGTGCCAGGGGGGCGGGGACGAACACCGGGGAGCTGTTTTTT
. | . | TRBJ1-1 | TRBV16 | CASSLMAASLNTEAFF | TGTGCCAGCAGCCTCATGGCCGCCAGCCTGAACACTGAAGCTTTCTTT
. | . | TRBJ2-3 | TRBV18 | CASSPPGLDTQYF | TGTGCCAGCTCACCACCTGGACTTGATACGCAGTATTTT
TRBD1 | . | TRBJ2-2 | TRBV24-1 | CATSDPGTGNTGELFF | TGTGCCACCAGTGATCCCGGGACAGGGAACACCGGGGAGCTGTTTTTT
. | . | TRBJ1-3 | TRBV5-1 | CASSLAGRASGNTIYF | TGCGCCAGCAGCTTGGCCGGCAGAGCCTCTGGAAACACCATATATTTT